A single sample is the source of the 9 T cell receptor beta chains below, sequenced in a study of shared clonotypes between healthy human individuals. The repertoire was sequenced with immunoSEQ multiplex PCR; TCRdb's copy has only in-frame clones and lacks some. Found here are about 2.1 million clones, just over 90% of them singletons; the top ten hold 1.5% to 2%. Naive CD8 populations comprised CD45RO-negative cells positively selected for CCR7, excluding terminally differentiated effector memory CD45RA+ cells. Specimen: naive CD8+ T cells from PBMCs. Receptor source: a man in his late teens or twenties in good health. Some clones in this sample may be carry-over from other donors' samples.

The chain links TRBV10-3 to TRBJ2-1, with 7 positions matching TRBD2. The V gene's germline CDR1 is ENHRY and CDR2 SYGVKD. Trimming took 6 bases from V and 5 from J; bases not matched to a gene: 19. This CDR3 has 18 residues. The CDR3 reads CAIRDPTGTTRTNNEQFF. Written as DNA, the CDR3 is TGTGCCATCAGGGACCCTACCGGGACTACTCGAACTAACAATGAGCAGTTCTTC.

The V call is TRBV7-9, the J call TRBJ1-1; no firm D call. Trimming stripped 8 bases from V and 3 bases from J, with 10 bases between. CDR3 length: 12 residues. The germline gives CDR1 SEHNR, CDR2 FQNEAQ (reference sequence). This CDR3 is CASGERDTEAFF. CDR3 nucleotide sequence: TGTGCCAGCGGGGAGAGGGACACTGAAGCTTTCTTT.

The chain links TRBV28 to TRBJ2-7; TRBD2 is a possible D gene (6 bases). CDR3 length equals 17 residues. Deletions cut 4 bases from V and 0 bases from J, with 19 bases between. From germline, CDR1 is MDHEN and CDR2 SYDVKM. CDR3 in amino acids: CASSSRFTSRSSYEQYF. In nucleotides, the CDR3 is TGTGCCAGCAGTTCTCGTTTTACTAGCAGGAGCTCCTACGAGCAGTACTTC. The full variable domain, rest sourced from reference TRBV28 and TRBJ2-7, is DVKVTQSSRYLVKRTGEKVFLECVQDMDHENMFWYRQDPGLGLRLIYFSYDVKMKEKGDIPEGYSVSREKKERFSLILESASTNQTSMYLCASSSRFTSRSSYEQYFGPGTRLTVT.

The chain is built from TRBV6-1 and TRBJ2-1; 8 positions agree with TRBD2. CDR3 size: 15 residues. V shed 1 base and J 2 bases; nucleotides not matched to a gene: 1. Germline loops: CDR1 MNHNS, CDR2 SASEGT. The CDR3 is CASSEGTSPYNEQFF. The CDR3 DNA reads as TGTGCCAGCAGTGAAGGGACTAGCCCCTACAATGAGCAGTTCTTC.

V usage is TRBV19 and J usage is TRBJ2-1; TRBD2 aligns across 8 bases. V shed 3 bases, J shed 9 bases, and the junction held 19 bases outside the gene matches. CDR1 and CDR2 (germline): LNHDA, SQIVND (reference sequence). The CDR3 loop spans 18 amino acids. In DNA form, the CDR3 reads TGTGCCAGTAGTATTTCTTTCTCGACTAGCGACGTAGAGACTGAGCAGTTCTTC. Translation gives CASSISFSTSDVETEQFF.

The gene calls are TRBV27 and TRBJ2-7; 8 nucleotides line up with TRBD2. There are 15 residues in the CDR3. Per the germline V gene, CDR1 is MNHEY and CDR2 is SMNVEV (reference sequence). J was trimmed by 4 bases and V by 7 bases; bases with no gene match: 12. The CDR3 coding sequence is TGTGCCAGCAAACCGGCGCGGGGGGCGCCTTACGAGCAGTACTTC. It encodes CASKPARGAPYEQYF.

This chain joins TRBV5-6 and TRBJ2-2, with D perhaps matching TRBD1 or TRBD2 (5 bases each). Trimming took off 3 bases at V and 5 bases at J, with 11 bases between the two ends. Looked up from germline, CDR1 is SGHDT and CDR2 is YYEEEE. CDR3 length: 14 amino acids. The DNA of the CDR3 is TGTGCCAGCAGCTCGGGGCCGGGGACCGGGGAGCTGTTTTTT. This encodes CASSSGPGTGELFF.

The rearrangement links TRBV2 to TRBJ2-3; TRBD2 matches 7 bases. The germline gives CDR1 SNHLY, CDR2 FYNNEI. The CDR3 sequence is 14 residues long. With V trimmed by 4 bases and J by 2 bases, 3 bases remained unmatched. The CDR3 sequence is CASSVAGSTDTQYF. The CDR3 DNA follows: TGTGCCAGCAGTGTAGCGGGTTCCACAGATACGCAGTATTTT.

The V and J genes are TRBV27 and TRBJ2-2, with TRBD2 matching over 11 bases. The CDR3 spans 19 residues. J lost 6 bases, V lost 2 bases, and 14 bases had no gene match. Germline values: CDR1 MNHEY, CDR2 SMNVEV (reference sequence). CDR3 nucleotides: TGTGCCAGCAGTTTAGCAATTAAAAAACCGGGACTAGCGGCCGGGGAGCTGTTTTTT. Amino acids: CASSLAIKKPGLAAGELFF.